The clone carrying this TCR beta chain came up a few times. This entry belongs to a study of technical replicates of blood from a few donors. The protocol was immunoSEQ multiplex PCR, while the TCRdb copy is restricted to in-frame clones and leaves out a portion. The sample consists of around 83,000 clones, around 94% of them appearing once. The CDR3 spans 13 residues. V dropped 4 bases and J dropped 5 bases, with 11 bases sitting between them. Per the germline V gene, CDR1 is MGHRA and CDR2 is YSYEKL. The sequencing input was T cells isolated from PBMCs. This chain uses TRBV4-1 with TRBJ1-1, with unresolved D. The clonotype comes from a human donor in good health. The CDR3 spells CASSLYSGTEAFF. The CDR3 DNA reads TGCGCCAGCAGCCTTTACAGCGGTACTGAAGCTTTCTTT.